This TCR beta chain was found in a study of T cells in women clearing cervical HPV infection. Study-wide results and limits: CIN3+ cases had significantly higher TCR richness than controls; evenness did not differ. It is unknown whether associations predate infection; no effector/memory or HPV-specific sorting. TRBV6-7 abundance was lower in cases than controls (0.11% versus 0.16%).

A note on this clone: The antigen remains unidentified. The read terminates 3 residues before the CDR3 end, so the remaining end is supplied by the germline J gene.

Deletions cut 4 bases from V and 2 bases from J, with 13 bases between. Germline V gene lookup returns CDR1 SGHKS and CDR2 YYEKEE (reference sequence). CDR3 size: 15 residues. Clones were sequenced by immunoSEQ multiplex PCR, and TCRdb holds only the in-frame ones, with some missing. Its table lists approximately 31,000 clones. The material sequenced was blood buffy coat. The sequence was collected from a woman aged 18 to 75 with a cervical HPV16 infection that either progressed to CIN3+ or cleared (not recorded which). The chain carries TRBV5-5 and TRBJ1-3; a weak D match, TRBD1 (5 bases). CDR3 bases read: TGTGCCAGCAGCGACCGGCGGGGGACTGGAAACACC. Amino acid sequence: CASSDRRGTGNT. The CDR3, in full, reads CASSDRRGTGNTIYF.